The rows below give T cell receptor beta chains drawn from one sample of a study of circulating and synovial CD4+ cells in juvenile arthritis. Generated by immunoSEQ multiplex PCR, the TCRdb table keeps only in-frame clones and is missing some. The repertoire consists of about 14,000 clones, with around 80% occurring once and the leading ten covering less than 4.5%. Material: CD4+ T cells from synovial fluid. Receptors originate from a human patient with juvenile idiopathic arthritis. Some clones in this sample may be carry-over from other donors' samples. CDR3s include the opening cysteine and the closing phenylalanine or tryptophan. The order of the fields is CDR3 protein, V gene, clone size, J gene, D gene. The D gene is left open where the match is weak. Where a row states a size, it is once, few, many or the class of an expanded clone; other rows omit it.

CDR3 protein: CAWSVTGGANYGYTF; V gene: TRBV30; clone size: -; J gene: TRBJ1-2; D gene: TRBD1
CDR3 protein: CASSYSPETVGNTIYF; V gene: TRBV6-5; clone size: once; J gene: TRBJ1-3; D gene: -
CDR3 protein: CASSDRGFDSPLHF; V gene: TRBV25-1; clone size: -; J gene: TRBJ1-6; D gene: TRBD1
CDR3 protein: CASSARDRFSYEQYF; V gene: TRBV5-6; clone size: -; J gene: TRBJ2-7; D gene: TRBD1
CDR3 protein: CASSLGQVCNSPLHF; V gene: TRBV11-3; clone size: -; J gene: TRBJ1-6; D gene: TRBD1
CDR3 protein: CASSFNPREQYF; V gene: TRBV28; clone size: -; J gene: TRBJ2-7; D gene: -
CDR3 protein: CASSESGQTNQPQHF; V gene: TRBV5-1; clone size: -; J gene: TRBJ1-5; D gene: TRBD1
CDR3 protein: CASSFPTGDSYGYTF; V gene: TRBV28; clone size: -; J gene: TRBJ1-2; D gene: TRBD1
CDR3 protein: CASGGTGVTNEKLFF; V gene: TRBV6-6; clone size: -; J gene: TRBJ1-4; D gene: -
CDR3 protein: CASSPGTGWGNYGYTF; V gene: TRBV11-2; clone size: -; J gene: TRBJ1-2; D gene: TRBD1
CDR3 protein: CASSDSPAKETQYF; V gene: TRBV18; clone size: -; J gene: TRBJ2-5; D gene: -
CDR3 protein: CASSLVGTGGYEQYF; V gene: TRBV5-6; clone size: -; J gene: TRBJ2-7; D gene: TRBD1
CDR3 protein: CASSPGTGPEAFF; V gene: TRBV18; clone size: -; J gene: TRBJ1-1; D gene: TRBD1
CDR3 protein: CASSPTTVGEKLFF; V gene: TRBV28; clone size: -; J gene: TRBJ1-4; D gene: -
CDR3 protein: CAWSVTPRGSPLHF; V gene: TRBV30; clone size: -; J gene: TRBJ1-6; D gene: -
CDR3 protein: CASTTYLSSYEQYF; V gene: TRBV7-2; clone size: -; J gene: TRBJ2-7; D gene: -
CDR3 protein: CASSPGTAGIEKLFF; V gene: TRBV7-8; clone size: -; J gene: TRBJ1-4; D gene: TRBD1
CDR3 protein: CASSKGRGTGLNTEAFF; V gene: TRBV21-1; clone size: few; J gene: TRBJ1-1; D gene: -
CDR3 protein: CASNPQGSETQYF; V gene: TRBV10-2; clone size: few; J gene: TRBJ2-5; D gene: -
CDR3 protein: CASSYFAGELFF; V gene: TRBV6-5; clone size: -; J gene: TRBJ2-2; D gene: -
CDR3 protein: CASSPPGQGYSYEQYF; V gene: TRBV7-9; clone size: -; J gene: TRBJ2-7; D gene: TRBD1
CDR3 protein: CASGLGQLNTEAFF; V gene: TRBV12-5; clone size: few; J gene: TRBJ1-1; D gene: -
CDR3 protein: CDSSQEQGVSYEQYF; V gene: TRBV4-2; clone size: -; J gene: TRBJ2-7; D gene: -
CDR3 protein: CASSPLPKTGQTQYF; V gene: TRBV18; clone size: -; J gene: TRBJ2-5; D gene: TRBD1
CDR3 protein: CSVQGGYNEQFF; V gene: TRBV29-1; clone size: -; J gene: TRBJ2-1; D gene: -
CDR3 protein: CASSDSSYNSPLHF; V gene: TRBV10-2; clone size: -; J gene: TRBJ1-6; D gene: -
CDR3 protein: CSVEKTGPYNEQFF; V gene: TRBV29-1; clone size: -; J gene: TRBJ2-1; D gene: TRBD1